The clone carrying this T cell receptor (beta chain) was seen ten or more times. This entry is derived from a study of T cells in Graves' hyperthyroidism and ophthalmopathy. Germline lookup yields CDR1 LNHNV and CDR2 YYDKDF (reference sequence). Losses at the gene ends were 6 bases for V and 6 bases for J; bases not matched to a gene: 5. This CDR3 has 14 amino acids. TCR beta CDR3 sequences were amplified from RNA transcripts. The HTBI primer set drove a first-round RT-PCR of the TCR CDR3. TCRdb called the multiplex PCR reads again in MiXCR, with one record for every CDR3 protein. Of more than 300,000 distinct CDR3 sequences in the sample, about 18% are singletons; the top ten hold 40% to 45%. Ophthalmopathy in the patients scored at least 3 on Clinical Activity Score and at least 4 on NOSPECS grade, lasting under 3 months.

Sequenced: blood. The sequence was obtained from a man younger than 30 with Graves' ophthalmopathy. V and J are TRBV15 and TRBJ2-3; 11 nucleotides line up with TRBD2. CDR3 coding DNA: TGTGCCACCAGGCCGACTAGCGGGGTGGATACGCAGTATTTT. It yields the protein CATRPTSGVDTQYF.